This TCR beta chain came from a study of post-analysis software for immune sequencing data. Whole-study results and caveats: Controls' normalized Chao1 diversity significantly exceeded that of multiple sclerosis patients.

With respect to this clonotype: The antigen is unknown. Just one base apart from a much larger clone, this may be a read error.

Researchers reported that TCR beta cDNA libraries carried unique molecular identifiers. MiXCR, run by TCRdb on the PCR reads, gives a single entry per CDR3 protein. The repertoire holds about 540,000 distinct CDR3 sequences, with around a third as singletons. The specimen was blood. The receptor comes from a girl aged 2-17 years with multiple sclerosis.

The CDR3 coding sequence is TGTGCCAGCAACCGAGGGATTTCCTCTGGGACCAACGTCCTGACTTTC. Amino acids: CASNRGISSGTNVLTF. V and J are TRBV9 and TRBJ2-6, with a possible D match to TRBD2 (5 bases). Germline lookup yields CDR1 SGDLS and CDR2 YYNGEE. The length of the CDR3 is 16 residues.